Listed below are T cell receptor beta chains from one sample, sequenced in a study of T cell responses to AZD1222 COVID-19 vaccine. TCRdb's table, derived via immunoSEQ multiplex PCR, lists solely in-frame clones and lacks some. The sample lists 80,000 or so clones; approximately 83% were seen once. The specimen was peripheral blood, collected 28 days after the second AZD1222 dose. The receptors here all came from an adult who received the AZD1222 COVID-19 vaccine. Both conserved end residues are part of each CDR3. The D gene is left open where the match is weak. Rows give clone size only sometimes, using once, few, many, or a class for an expanded clone.

j_gene | v_gene | d_gene | abundance | CDR3aa | CDR3nt
TRBJ2-2 | TRBV19 | TRBD1 | - | CASSSGQGTLAGELFF | TGTGCCAGTAGTTCCGGACAGGGGACTCTTGCCGGGGAGCTGTTTTTT
TRBJ2-2 | TRBV19 | TRBD2 | once | CASRKTSGEWTANTGELFF | TGTGCCAGTAGAAAGACTAGCGGGGAATGGACCGCGAACACCGGGGAGCTGTTTTTT
TRBJ2-7 | TRBV27 | - | - | CARGSRPPYEQYF | TGTGCCAGAGGATCAAGGCCCCCCTACGAGCAGTACTTC
TRBJ2-3 | TRBV6-5 | TRBD2 | - | CASSRAGWDTDTQYF | TGTGCCAGCAGTCGAGCGGGGTGGGATACAGATACGCAGTATTTT
TRBJ2-7 | TRBV5-1 | TRBD1 | - | CASSLGDSREEQYF | TGCGCCAGCAGCTTAGGGGACAGTAGGGAAGAGCAGTACTTC
TRBJ2-7 | TRBV4-1 | TRBD1 | - | CASSQEDRVLYEQYF | TGCGCCAGCAGCCAAGAGGACAGGGTACTCTACGAGCAGTACTTC
TRBJ1-1 | TRBV5-1 | - | - | CASSIRTPKGTEAFF | TGCGCCAGCAGCATAAGAACACCTAAGGGCACTGAAGCTTTCTTT
TRBJ2-1 | TRBV29-1 | TRBD1 | - | CSVEGVTGTGDNEQFF | TGCAGCGTTGAGGGAGTTACCGGGACAGGGGACAATGAGCAGTTCTTC
TRBJ2-5 | TRBV24-1 | - | once | CATSESPQETQYF | TGTGCCACCAGTGAGAGTCCACAAGAGACCCAGTACTTC
TRBJ1-4 | TRBV12-1 | - | - | CASRPRDREYNEKLFF | TGTGCCAGCAGGCCCCGGGACAGGGAGTATAATGAAAAACTGTTTTTT
TRBJ2-7 | TRBV4-1 | - | - | CASSQVPYEQYF | TGCGCCAGCAGCCAGGTTCCCTACGAGCAGTACTTC
TRBJ2-5 | TRBV27 | - | - | CASSFRQTPHKETQYF | TGTGCCAGCAGTTTTCGACAGACACCCCACAAAGAGACCCAGTACTTC
TRBJ2-5 | TRBV19 | TRBD1 | once | CASSLTGEGSLGETQYF | TGTGCCAGTAGTCTGACAGGGGAAGGCAGTCTGGGAGAGACCCAGTACTTC
TRBJ2-1 | TRBV7-6 | TRBD1 | - | CASSLAGQGFNEQFF | TGTGCCAGCAGCTTAGCGGGACAGGGTTTCAATGAGCAGTTCTTC
TRBJ2-5 | TRBV29-1 | TRBD2 | - | CSAVTSGGLQETQYF | TGCAGCGCCGTCACTAGCGGGGGACTCCAAGAGACCCAGTACTTC
TRBJ1-2 | TRBV6-5 | - | - | CASSYSKQGSGYTF | TGTGCCAGCAGTTACTCGAAACAGGGCAGTGGCTACACCTTC
TRBJ1-2 | TRBV3-1/TRBV3-2 | - | - | CASSQDSYGYTF | TGTGCCAGCAGCCAAGATTCCTATGGCTACACCTTC
TRBJ1-5 | TRBV11-1 | - | - | CASSLDSNQPQHF | TGTGCCAGCAGCTTAGATAGCAATCAGCCCCAGCATTTT
TRBJ2-1 | TRBV19 | - | - | CASSIRGADYEQFF | TGTGCCAGTAGTATTCGGGGCGCAGATTATGAGCAGTTCTTC
TRBJ1-4 | TRBV18 | TRBD1 | - | CASSPYGQGNEKLFF | TGTGCCAGCTCCCCATATGGACAGGGTAATGAAAAACTGTTTTTT
TRBJ1-6 | TRBV6-6 | - | once | CASSYSVRPYNSPLHF | TGTGCCAGCAGTTACTCGGTGCGCCCCTATAATTCACCCCTCCACTTT
TRBJ2-6 | TRBV5-5 | - | - | CASSGTSGANVLTF | TGTGCCAGCTCGGGGACGTCTGGGGCCAACGTCCTGACTTTC
TRBJ1-5 | TRBV5-5 | - | few | CASSLAGRGQPQHF | TGTGCCAGCAGCTTGGCGGGCAGGGGTCAGCCCCAGCATTTT
TRBJ1-1 | TRBV10-3 | - | - | CAISEQGLNTEAFF | TGTGCCATCAGTGAGCAGGGACTGAACACTGAAGCTTTCTTT
TRBJ1-1 | TRBV7-9 | - | - | CASSHGAEAFF | TGTGCCAGCAGCCACGGGGCTGAAGCTTTCTTT
TRBJ2-7 | TRBV6-6 | - | few | CASSLDSREQYF | TGTGCCAGCAGCTTGGACAGCCGCGAGCAGTACTTC
TRBJ2-7 | TRBV28 | - | - | CASRIPARSGEQYF | TGTGCCAGCAGGATACCCGCCAGGTCGGGCGAGCAGTACTTC
TRBJ1-5 | TRBV28 | - | - | CASSFSGGGNQPQHF | TGTGCCAGCAGTTTCTCGGGGGGCGGCAATCAGCCCCAGCATTTT
TRBJ1-6 | TRBV11-2 | TRBD1 | - | CASSFTGGDNSPLHF | TGTGCCAGCAGCTTTACAGGGGGCGATAATTCACCCCTCCACTTT
TRBJ2-1 | TRBV4-2 | - | - | CASSQSSGPNYNEQFF | TGTGCCAGCAGCCAATCCTCGGGACCCAACTACAATGAGCAGTTCTTC
TRBJ1-2 | TRBV3-1/TRBV3-2 | - | - | CASSRPADRFPYGYTF | TGTGCCAGCAGCCGTCCCGCCGACAGGTTTCCTTATGGCTACACCTTC
TRBJ1-5 | TRBV20-1 | - | - | CSASYYSQSQPQHF | TGCAGTGCTAGTTATTACTCTCAGAGTCAGCCCCAGCATTTT
TRBJ2-3 | TRBV28 | - | - | CASSVTQVNTDTQYF | TGTGCCAGCAGTGTCACACAGGTAAACACAGATACGCAGTATTTT
TRBJ2-2 | TRBV11-2 | - | - | CASSLGAGTNTGELFF | TGTGCCAGCAGCTTAGGTGCAGGGACAAACACCGGGGAGCTGTTTTTT
TRBJ1-2 | TRBV5-1 | - | - | CASSFGPEANYGYTF | TGCGCCAGCAGCTTCGGGCCGGAAGCTAACTATGGCTACACCTTC
TRBJ2-1 | TRBV28 | TRBD1 | few | CASSLRTGVGRNEQFF | TGTGCCAGCAGTTTGCGGACAGGGGTAGGGCGGAATGAGCAGTTCTTC
TRBJ1-1 | TRBV3-1/TRBV3-2 | TRBD1 | - | CASSQDKELMTGANTEAFF | TGTGCCAGCAGCCAAGATAAAGAACTCATGACAGGGGCGAACACTGAAGCTTTCTTT
TRBJ2-1 | TRBV6-2/TRBV6-3 | TRBD2 | - | CASSYSGGGGRNEQFF | TGTGCCAGCAGTTACTCCGGCGGGGGGGGCCGCAATGAGCAGTTCTTC
TRBJ1-1 | TRBV9 | - | - | CASSATGQPGGTEAFF | TGTGCCAGCAGCGCTACAGGACAGCCGGGGGGCACTGAAGCTTTCTTT
TRBJ1-4 | TRBV19 | - | - | CASSIGQGKLFF | TGTGCCAGTAGTATTGGACAAGGAAAACTGTTTTTT
TRBJ1-6 | TRBV9 | - | - | CASSAGSGNSPLHF | TGTGCCAGCAGCGCGGGATCGGGTAATTCACCCCTCCACTTT
TRBJ2-2 | TRBV7-7 | TRBD2 | - | CASSPRSGGRTGELFF | TGTGCTAGCAGCCCCCGTAGCGGGGGCCGCACCGGGGAGCTGTTTTTT
TRBJ1-5 | TRBV6-5 | TRBD1 | - | CASNRGKNQPQHF | TGTGCCAGCAACAGGGGTAAAAATCAGCCCCAGCATTTT
TRBJ1-1 | TRBV4-1 | - | once | CASSRDLAAEAFF | TGCGCCAGCAGCCGAGACTTGGCTGCTGAAGCTTTCTTT
TRBJ2-5 | TRBV30 | TRBD2 | - | CAWSPGLASGGETQYF | TGTGCCTGGAGTCCCGGGTTGGCTAGCGGGGGGGAGACCCAGTACTTC
TRBJ2-3 | TRBV13 | - | - | CASSSGGRDTQYF | TGTGCCAGCAGCTCCGGGGGCAGGGATACGCAGTATTTT
TRBJ2-5 | TRBV3-1/TRBV3-2 | - | - | CASSQDLGGGYETQYF | TGTGCCAGCAGCCAAGATTTAGGGGGGGGATATGAGACCCAGTACTTC
TRBJ2-5 | TRBV6-1 | - | - | CASSDTGGSQETQYF | TGTGCCAGCAGTGATACGGGGGGCAGCCAAGAGACCCAGTACTTC
TRBJ1-1 | TRBV5-4 | - | - | CASSWGQNTEAFF | TGTGCCAGCAGCTGGGGGCAGAACACTGAAGCTTTCTTT
TRBJ2-5 | TRBV7-2 | - | - | CASSFGGPPGETQYF | TGTGCCAGCAGCTTTGGGGGGCCGCCGGGGGAGACCCAGTACTTC
TRBJ2-6 | TRBV7-9 | - | once | CASSLGGRVGFGANVLTF | TGTGCCAGCAGCTTAGGTGGCAGGGTGGGCTTTGGGGCCAACGTCCTGACTTTC
TRBJ2-3 | TRBV5-4 | - | - | CASSSQERYTQYF | TGTGCCAGCAGCTCACAGGAGAGGTATACGCAGTATTTT
TRBJ2-7 | TRBV5-1 | - | - | CASSLGVSYEQYF | TGCGCCAGCAGCTTGGGCGTATCCTACGAGCAGTACTTC
TRBJ1-1 | TRBV7-9 | TRBD1 | - | CASSLLQGGKAFF | TGTGCCAGCAGCTTACTACAGGGGGGAAAAGCTTTCTTT
TRBJ2-3 | TRBV7-9 | - | medium-sized | CASSSTEKYTDTQYF | TGTGCCAGCAGCTCCACCGAAAAATACACAGATACGCAGTATTTT
TRBJ1-1 | TRBV5-6 | TRBD1 | - | CASSFRQGAGRMNTEAFF | TGTGCCAGCAGCTTCCGACAGGGGGCGGGGAGAATGAACACTGAAGCTTTCTTT
TRBJ2-7 | TRBV12-5 | TRBD2 | - | CASGLGGGYEQYF | TGTGCTAGTGGCCTGGGGGGGGGCTACGAGCAGTACTTC